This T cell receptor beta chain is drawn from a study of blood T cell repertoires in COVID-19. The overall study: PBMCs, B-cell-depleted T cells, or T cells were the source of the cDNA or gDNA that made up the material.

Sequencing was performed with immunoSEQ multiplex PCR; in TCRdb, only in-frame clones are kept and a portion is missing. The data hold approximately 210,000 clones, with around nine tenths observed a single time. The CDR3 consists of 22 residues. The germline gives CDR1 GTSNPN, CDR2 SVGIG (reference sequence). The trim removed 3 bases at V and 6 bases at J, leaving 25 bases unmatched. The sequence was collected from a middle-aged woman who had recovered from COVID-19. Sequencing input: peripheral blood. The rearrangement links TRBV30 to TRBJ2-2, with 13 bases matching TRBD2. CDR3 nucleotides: TGTGCCTGGAGCCAACGAACCCGAACTAGCGGGAGGGCCCCACCCGCATCCGGGGAGCTGTTTTTT. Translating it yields CAWSQRTRTSGRAPPASGELFF.